This TCR beta chain was obtained from a study of blood T cells in healthy people across ages. Primers used in a second PCR of roughly 7 to 12 cycles were a sample-barcoded 5' primer and a J-beta primer mix. Each cDNA molecule was tagged by a template-switch adaptor with 12 random nucleotides. TCRdb redid the calling of the 5' RACE reads with MiXCR, one entry per CDR3 protein. The table has 790,000 or so distinct CDR3 sequences, more than 50% seen once; the top ten hold roughly 24%. Overall study findings and caveats: While age rose, TCR beta diversity per million T cells dropped in a roughly linear way. More naive CD4+ cells and higher diversity marked long-lived donors relative to aged donors. Diversity estimates from one million T cells were considered underestimates.

This CDR3 comprises 17 residues. Trimming removed 3 bases at V and 0 bases at J, with 14 bases between. Germline values: CDR1 ENHRY, CDR2 SYGVKD. This clonotype has more than one count but fewer than ten. Its specificity is unknown. Specimen: blood. The rearrangement joins TRBV10-3 to TRBJ1-4; D possibly corresponds to TRBD1 (5 bases). This TCR was sampled from a man aged 35-49 years in good health. The CDR3 loop is CAISEQALGATNEKLFF. The DNA for the CDR3 is TGTGCCATCAGTGAACAGGCCTTAGGGGCAACTAATGAAAAACTGTTTTTT.